These 12 T cell receptor beta chains came from one sample sequenced in a study of T-cell memory formation after mild COVID-19. TCRdb re-called the 5' RACE reads through MiXCR, storing one row per CDR3 protein. The sample lists around 180,000 distinct CDR3 sequences, approximately 16% occurring once. The sample comprised PBMCs or a T cell subset sorted from them (not recorded which). Receptors were obtained from an adult woman who had mild COVID-19 (a few samples of this study predate the infection). Cell type and time point are not known.

The chain has TRBV7-9 and TRBJ2-1, with a tentative D call TRBD1 (5 bases). Deletions cut 4 bases from V and 6 bases from J, with 13 bases between. Germline CDR1 is SEHNR and CDR2 is FQNEAQ (reference sequence). CDR3 length equals 14 residues. The CDR3, as DNA: TGTGCCAGCAGCTCCAGGGTGGCTCGCAATGAGCAGTTCTTC. Translating it yields CASSSRVARNEQFF.

V usage is TRBV18 and J usage is TRBJ1-1; TRBD1 is a possible D gene (6 bases). Trimming stripped 1 base from V and 0 bases from J, with 9 bases between. The CDR3 totals 15 residues. Germline lookup yields CDR1 KGHSH and CDR2 LQKENI. CDR3: CASSPLDSLNTEAFF. The CDR3 DNA reads as TGTGCCAGCTCACCACTGGACAGTCTGAACACTGAAGCTTTCTTT.

The CDR3 sequence: CASSQHLGGGEGAFF. The CDR3 bases are TGTGCCAGCAGCCAACACCTTGGAGGGGGCGAGGGAGCTTTCTTT. The V gene is TRBV14, the J gene TRBJ1-1, with 7 positions matching TRBD1. CDR1 SGHDN and CDR2 FVKESK come from the germline V gene. With V trimmed by 2 bases and J by 10 bases, 13 bases remained unmatched. The CDR3 sequence is 15 residues long.

CDR3 sequence (DNA): TGTGCCAGCAGCGTAGAGCAGGGGGGTACTGAAGCTTTCTTT. As protein: CASSVEQGGTEAFF. This chain joins TRBV9 and TRBJ1-1; 7 positions match TRBD1. Germline V lookup: CDR1 SGDLS, CDR2 YYNGEE. The CDR3 sequence is 14 residues long. V lost 0 bases and J lost 5; bases outside the gene matches: 4.

This clonotype was observed a few times. The rearrangement links TRBV10-3 to TRBJ2-1; 11 bases fit TRBD2. The CDR3 length is 17 residues. Trimming cost V 0 bases and J 8 bases; bases outside gene matches: 9. CDR1 is ENHRY, CDR2 SYGVKD, per germline. In nucleotides, the CDR3 is TGTGCCATCAGTGAGTCTTCTAGGCTAGCGGGGGGCGATGAGCAGTTCTTC. Residues: CAISESSRLAGGDEQFF.

V usage is TRBV27 and J usage is TRBJ2-7; D not certain. This CDR3 has 14 residues. The V and J ends lost 3 bases and 1 base respectively, with 10 bases between them. The germline V gene has CDR1 MNHEY and CDR2 SMNVEV (reference sequence). The CDR3 here is CASSLSALSYEQYF. CDR3 DNA sequence: TGTGCCAGCAGTTTGTCAGCTCTTTCCTACGAGCAGTACTTC.

CDR3 DNA: TGTGCCACCAGTGTCAGCAGGACAGGGAAGGTCAATGAGCAGTTCTTC. Protein product: CATSVSRTGKVNEQFF. The gene calls are TRBV24-1 and TRBJ2-1, with 8 bases identical to TRBD1. The V segment lost 5 bases and the J segment 6 bases; nucleotides outside the gene matches: 11. This CDR3 spans 16 amino acids. Germline values: CDR1 KGHDR, CDR2 SFDVKD.

The rearrangement links TRBV5-6 to TRBJ2-1, with 11 bases matching TRBD2. This CDR3 contains 15 residues. Germline V gene lookup returns CDR1 SGHDT and CDR2 YYEEEE. Trimming took 0 bases from V and 9 from J; bases not matched to a gene: 5. The CDR3 nucleotides read TGTGCCAGCAGCTTGGTTCTAGCGGGGGGTGGTGAGCAGTTCTTC. This encodes CASSLVLAGGGEQFF.

The J gene is TRBJ2-1, the V gene TRBV4-2; D possibly corresponds to TRBD2 (5 bases). Trimming stripped 4 bases from V and 4 bases from J, with 8 bases between. Looked up from germline, CDR1 is LGHNA and CDR2 is YNFKEQ. The CDR3 spans 13 residues. CDR3 protein: CASSPDSYNEQFF. The DNA of the CDR3 is TGTGCCAGCAGCCCGGACTCTTACAATGAGCAGTTCTTC.

The chain uses TRBV2 and TRBJ2-7; tentative D call: TRBD1 (6 bases). V lost 6 bases to trimming and J lost 7 bases, with 19 bases between them. The CDR3 sequence is 14 residues long. The germline CDR1 and CDR2 sequences are SNHLY and FYNNEI. CDR3 sequence: CASSTDSSLVEQYF. The CDR3 bases are TGTGCCAGCAGCACGGACAGTTCTTTAGTTGAGCAGTACTTC.

The rearrangement uses TRBV12-3 or TRBV12-4 and TRBJ2-1, with D possibly being TRBD2 (5 bases). Trimming left V 6 bases short and J 4 bases short, with 22 bases between. The CDR3 sequence is 17 residues long. CDR3 DNA sequence: TGTGCCAGCAGCTTCCTCCGTCGGAGCGAGGGTTACAATGAGCAGTTCTTC. Translation: CASSFLRRSEGYNEQFF.

This clonotype has a handful of counts. This chain joins TRBV15 and TRBJ2-1; 10 nucleotides match TRBD2. CDR1 is LNHNV and CDR2 is YYDKDF in the germline V gene (reference sequence). The J segment lost 7 bases and the V segment lost 5 bases, leaving 11 bases of the junction unmatched. The CDR3 runs 16 residues. CDR3 amino acids: CATSPRAASGGNEQFF. CDR3 DNA sequence: TGTGCCACCAGCCCCCGGGCGGCTAGCGGGGGAAATGAGCAGTTCTTC. Complete variable domain (other parts from reference TRBV15 and TRBJ2-1): DAMVIQNPRYQVTQFGKPVTLSCSQTLNHNVMYWYQQKSSQAPKLLFHYYDKDFNNEADTPDNFQSRRPNTSFCFLDIRSPGLGDTAMYLCATSPRAASGGNEQFFGPGTRLTVL.